This T cell receptor beta chain derives from a study of CD8+CD57+ T cells in acquired aplastic anemia. Study as a whole: Yields of DNA that came from sorted CD4+ and CD8+ cells averaged roughly 3.2 ug. Healthy donors yielded roughly 9.8 million CD4+ cell reads on average.

The CDR3 contains 14 residues. The V gene's germline CDR1 is KGHDR and CDR2 SFDVKD. Concerning this clonotype: The junction departs from germline at one end; a sequencing error may be responsible.

CDR3 and TCR beta VDJ profiling relied on a genomic DNA template. MiXCR, run by TCRdb on the reads, gives a single entry per CDR3 protein. The sample has 350,000 to 450,000 distinct CDR3 sequences; 65% to 75% are singletons. V usage is TRBV24-1 and J usage is TRBJ2-7; D is uncertain. Material: sorted CD4+, CD8+, or CD8+CD57+ T cells (not recorded which) from PBMCs. This clonotype was sampled from a human donor in good health, serving as a control. CDR3 sequence: CASSYGPGLYEQYF. The CDR3 DNA sequence: TGTGCCAGCAGTTATGGACCAGGCTTATACGAGCAGTACTTC.